This TCR beta chain was sequenced during a study of cytotoxic CD8 clonotypes in ibrutinib-treated CLL. Measured with immunoSEQ multiplex PCR; TCRdb has only the in-frame clones, and not every one. The sample has 200,000 to 250,000 clones; roughly three quarters are singletons. Overall study results and limits: Public clonotypes, found uncommonly, either contracted or stayed stable on treatment. An increase in clonality occurred at ibrutinib response, followed by a return toward baseline at progression. Age-matched healthy donor levels were exceeded by baseline clonality, which tracked circulating CD8+ T-cell counts. Sustained-remission and progressing patients' sampling times differed.

In the case of this clone: The antigen remains undetermined.

Germline V gene sequence: CDR1 LGHNT, CDR2 FRNRAP. With 6 bases removed from V and 8 bases from J, the gap between germline ends came to 16 bases. The CDR3 runs to 13 residues. The chain employs TRBV12-5 and TRBJ1-2; D unresolved. Sequenced here: PBMCs, sampled after 12 months of ibrutinib treatment. The TCR comes from a human donor with chronic lymphocytic leukemia. For the CDR3, the DNA is TGTGCTAGTGGCCGCTCACCGGGCGCGGGCTACACCTTC. Its translation is CASGRSPGAGYTF.